These 28 T cell receptor beta chains share one sample of origin, sequenced in a study of cytomegalovirus exposure and HLA in healthy donors. PCR involved 60 Vbeta and 13 Jbeta primers. Using immunoSEQ multiplex PCR, the repertoire was profiled, and TCRdb retains in-frame clones only, with some absent. The sample data list 150,000 to 200,000 clones. Sequenced sample: PBMCs. The source is a woman under 30 in good health and CMV-seropositive.

The rearrangement uses TRBV30 and TRBJ1-4; 9 nucleotides align to TRBD1. This CDR3 is built from 13 residues. Germline-derived CDR1 and CDR2 are GTSNPN and SVGIG (reference sequence). Unmatched junction bases numbered 2, after V lost 5 bases and J lost 4 bases. CDR3 in amino acids: CAWGTGFNEKLFF. The CDR3 nucleotides read TGTGCCTGGGGGACAGGGTTTAATGAAAAACTGTTTTTT.

This chain uses TRBV7-2 with TRBJ2-1; D is perhaps TRBD2 (6 bases). Trimming stripped 5 bases from V and 4 bases from J, with 15 bases between. Germline CDR1 and CDR2: SGHTA and FQGNSA. This CDR3 has 15 residues. CDR3: CASSARDSLYNEQFF. DNA of the CDR3: TGTGCCAGCAGCGCCCGGGACTCCCTATACAATGAGCAGTTCTTC.

In DNA, the CDR3 is TGTGCCAGCAGCCAAGACAGGGGGCGCCGCAATTCACCCCTCCACTTT. Translating gives CASSQDRGRRNSPLHF. V is TRBV7-6 and J is TRBJ1-6; TRBD1 agrees at 10 bases. The trim removed 5 bases at V and 7 bases at J, leaving 8 bases unmatched. This CDR3 region has 16 residues. CDR1 SGHVS and CDR2 FNYEAQ come from the germline V gene.

This chain links TRBV7-2 with TRBJ2-5; 7 bases match TRBD1. Germline V CDR1 and CDR2: SGHTA, FQGNSA. The junction had 17 bases not matched to a gene; V was cut back by 5 bases and J by 11 bases. This CDR3 is built from 15 residues. The CDR3 sequence: CASSPKLGDSWEQYF. The CDR3 DNA is TGTGCCAGCAGCCCTAAATTGGGGGACAGCTGGGAGCAGTACTTC.

The V gene is TRBV6-5, the J gene TRBJ2-2, with 11 bases identical to TRBD2. CDR3 size: 15 residues. Trimming cost V 6 bases and J 7 bases; bases outside gene matches: 7. From germline, CDR1 is MNHEY and CDR2 SVGAGI. CDR3 DNA sequence: TGTGCCAGCAGCCTACTAGCGGGAGTTGTCGGGGAGCTGTTTTTT. The encoded protein is CASSLLAGVVGELFF.

This sequence joins TRBV5-4 and TRBJ1-6; 8 positions agree with TRBD1. The germline gives CDR1 SGHNT, CDR2 YYREEE (reference sequence). CDR3 size: 17 residues. The junction had 9 bases not matched to a gene; V was cut back by 0 bases and J by 7 bases. CDR3 in amino acids: CASSLGGRQGKNSPLHF. CDR3 bases: TGTGCCAGCAGCTTGGGTGGGAGACAGGGGAAAAATTCACCCCTCCACTTT. The variable domain in full, with the rest retrieved from reference TRBV5-4 and TRBJ1-6, is ETGVTQSPTHLIKTRGQQVTLRCSSQSGHNTVSWYQQALGQGPQFIFQYYREEENGRGNFPPRFSGLQFPNYSSELNVNALELDDSALYLCASSLGGRQGKNSPLHFGNGTRLTVT.

The chain is built from TRBV7-2 and TRBJ2-3; D may be TRBD2 (7 bases). Germline V gives CDR1 SGHTA, CDR2 FQGNSA. The CDR3 runs to 18 residues. V was pared by 1 base and J by 1 base, with 18 bases between. CDR3 bases: TGTGCCAGCAGCTTAGGCATGCGGGGGAAGGGGGGCACAGATACGCAGTATTTT. The encoded protein is CASSLGMRGKGGTDTQYF.

The rearrangement joins TRBV4-3 to TRBJ2-1; D is unresolved. Trimming removed 0 bases at V and 4 bases at J, with 7 bases between. This CDR3 is built from 14 residues. Germline CDR1 is LGHNA and CDR2 is YSLEER. This chain's CDR3 is CASSQDLTYNEQFF. CDR3 in DNA: TGCGCCAGCAGCCAAGATCTTACTTACAATGAGCAGTTCTTC.

This rearrangement joins TRBV30 to TRBJ1-5; no reliable D call. The CDR3 loop spans 12 amino acids. V was trimmed by 1 base and J by 5 bases, leaving 6 bases between them. Germline assignment: CDR1 GTSNPN and CDR2 SVGIG (reference sequence). CDR3: CAWSDSHQPQHF. The CDR3 coding sequence is TGTGCCTGGAGTGACAGCCATCAGCCCCAGCATTTT.

The CDR3 spells CASSLKQGTDTQYF. CDR3 coding DNA: TGTGCCAGCAGCCTCAAACAGGGGACAGATACGCAGTATTTT. V and J are TRBV5-4 and TRBJ2-3, with 7 bases identical to TRBD1. In germline, CDR1 is SGHNT, CDR2 YYREEE (reference sequence). V lost 4 bases and J lost 3; bases outside the gene matches: 5. This CDR3 has 14 residues. The full variable domain, completed using reference TRBV5-4 and TRBJ2-3, is ETGVTQSPTHLIKTRGQQVTLRCSSQSGHNTVSWYQQALGQGPQFIFQYYREEENGRGNFPPRFSGLQFPNYSSELNVNALELDDSALYLCASSLKQGTDTQYFGPGTRLTVL.

The rearrangement links TRBV29-1 to TRBJ2-5; D gene ambiguous. CDR1 and CDR2 (germline): SQVTM, ANQGSEA. The CDR3 is 13 residues long. V shed 2 bases and J shed 4 bases, with 11 bases lying between them. The CDR3 region has the DNA TGCAGCGTTGAACAGACGAGGCGAGAGACCCAGTACTTC. Translation: CSVEQTRRETQYF.

The V call is TRBV30, the J call TRBJ1-2; weak D call: TRBD1 (5 bases). Between the trimmed V and J ends, which lost 0 bases and 4 bases, there was a span of 9 bases. Germline V CDR1 and CDR2: GTSNPN, SVGIG (reference sequence). This CDR3 comprises 13 residues. CDR3 region: CAWSVHRTYGYTF. CDR3 sequence (DNA): TGTGCCTGGAGTGTACACAGGACCTATGGCTACACCTTC.

The chain combines TRBV4-2 with TRBJ1-2; a weak D match, TRBD1 (5 bases). CDR3 size: 15 residues. The V gene lost 0 bases and the J gene lost 3 bases, with 11 bases spanning the gap. Germline-derived CDR1 and CDR2 are LGHNA and YNFKEQ. CDR3 nucleotide sequence: TGTGCCAGCAGCCAAGATCCCAGGGTGGACTATGGCTACACCTTC. Translated: CASSQDPRVDYGYTF.

The genes are TRBV6-5 and TRBJ1-6, with 7 bases that match TRBD1. Trimming cost V 6 bases and J 9 bases; bases outside gene matches: 8. This CDR3 has 14 residues. Germline-derived CDR1 and CDR2 are MNHEY and SVGAGI. The CDR3 protein is CASSRQGKGSPLHF. The CDR3 DNA reads TGTGCCAGCAGCCGACAGGGAAAGGGTTCACCCCTCCACTTT.

The chain combines TRBV2 with TRBJ1-2; 7 bases agree with TRBD1. V shed 8 bases, J shed 0 bases, and the junction held 9 bases outside the gene matches. CDR1 is SNHLY, CDR2 FYNNEI, per germline. The CDR3 contains 15 residues. Here the CDR3 DNA reads TGTGCCAGCGGGGGGAGGACAGGTTCTAACTATGGCTACACCTTC. Amino acid sequence: CASGGRTGSNYGYTF.

The V call is TRBV4-3, the J call TRBJ1-1; maybe TRBD1 (6 bases). Germline V gene sequence: CDR1 LGHNA, CDR2 YSLEER. CDR3 size: 16 residues. Trimming stripped 4 bases from V and 10 bases from J, with 25 bases between. CDR3 region: CASSRGRQEYTSRAFF. As DNA, the CDR3 is TGCGCCAGCAGCCGAGGAAGACAGGAGTATACCTCCAGAGCTTTCTTT.

V usage is TRBV7-8 and J usage is TRBJ2-1; possible D gene TRBD2, 6 bases. Germline CDR1 and CDR2: SGHVS and FQNEAQ. Trimming left V 1 base short and J 0 bases short, with 16 bases between. CDR3 length: 18 residues. The CDR3 DNA follows: TGTGCCAGCAGCTTAGAGGATAGCGGCCTCCGCTCCTACAATGAGCAGTTCTTC. Translating it yields CASSLEDSGLRSYNEQFF. The variable domain in full, with the rest retrieved from reference TRBV7-8 and TRBJ2-1, is GAGVSQSPRYKVAKRGQDVALRCDPISGHVSLFWYQQALGQGPEFLTYFQNEAQLDKSGLPSDRFFAERPEGSVSTLKIQRTQQEDSAVYLCASSLEDSGLRSYNEQFFGPGTRLTVL.

The J gene is TRBJ1-2, the V gene TRBV6-5; a weak D match, TRBD1 (5 bases). The CDR3 runs to 15 residues. V was clipped by 2 bases and J by 2 bases, with 12 bases between them. Germline CDR1 and CDR2: MNHEY and SVGAGI. The CDR3 loop reads CASSYREGRNYGYTF. The CDR3 DNA sequence: TGTGCCAGCAGTTACCGGGAGGGGCGAAACTATGGCTACACCTTC.

The CDR3 here is CASSLLQGITYEQYF. The DNA of the CDR3 is TGTGCCAGCAGCCTCCTACAGGGGATTACCTACGAGCAGTACTTC. The chain joins TRBV27 to TRBJ2-5, with 7 bases identical to TRBD1. The end of the DNA fits TRBJ2-7 better, so the J call may be wrong. Germline V gene data show CDR1 as MNHEY and CDR2 as SMNVEV (reference sequence). This CDR3 comprises 15 residues.

The chain uses TRBV5-1 and TRBJ2-7, with 7 positions matching TRBD2. Looked up from germline, CDR1 is SGHRS and CDR2 is YFSETQ. CDR3 length: 14 amino acids. With 4 bases clipped from V and 0 bases from J, the junction kept 4 bases outside the gene matches. CDR3 sequence: CASSPGGSSYEQYF. The CDR3 nucleotides read TGCGCCAGCAGCCCGGGGGGTAGCTCCTACGAGCAGTACTTC.

The rearrangement joins TRBV19 to TRBJ1-5; 7 nucleotides align to TRBD1. The ends lost 0 bases at V and 7 bases at J; junction bases unmatched: 9. The CDR3 is 16 amino acids. From germline, CDR1 is LNHDA and CDR2 SQIVND (reference sequence). In DNA, the CDR3 is TGTGCCAGTAGTATAGAGGCAGGGGGGATAGGGCAGCCCCAGCATTTT. Translated: CASSIEAGGIGQPQHF. Combining the CDR3 with reference TRBV19 and TRBJ1-5 gives the whole variable domain DGGITQSPKYLFRKEGQNVTLSCEQNLNHDAMYWYRQDPGQGLRLIYYSQIVNDFQKGDIAEGYSVSREKKESFPLTVTSAQKNPTAFYLCASSIEAGGIGQPQHFGDGTRLSIL.

The chain recombines TRBV10-1 with TRBJ2-1; 10 nucleotides match TRBD2. V lost 3 bases and J lost 4; bases outside the gene matches: 6. Germline V gene sequence: CDR1 WNHNN, CDR2 SYGVQD (reference sequence). The CDR3 is made up of 16 amino acids. CDR3 region: CASSEWTSGRYNEQFF. CDR3 nucleotides: TGCGCCAGCAGTGAATGGACTAGCGGAAGATACAATGAGCAGTTCTTC.

The rearrangement uses TRBV27 and TRBJ2-7; a possible D gene is TRBD2 (6 bases). The CDR3 runs to 15 residues. Trimming stripped 6 bases from V and 2 bases from J, with 17 bases between. Looked up from germline, CDR1 is MNHEY and CDR2 is SMNVEV (reference sequence). The CDR3 DNA reads as TGTGCCAGCAGCCCCGTGGGACTCGCCACCTACGAGCAGTACTTC. It codes for CASSPVGLATYEQYF.

This rearrangement joins TRBV9 to TRBJ2-1; 14 nucleotides line up with TRBD2. Germline CDR1 and CDR2: SGDLS and YYNGEE. CDR3 length equals 20 residues. Losses at the gene ends were 0 bases for V and 7 bases for J; bases not matched to a gene: 15. The CDR3 region is CASSVVIGGHGTSGGNEQFF. CDR3 DNA sequence: TGTGCCAGCAGCGTAGTTATTGGGGGTCATGGGACTAGCGGGGGTAATGAGCAGTTCTTC.

The genes are TRBV30 and TRBJ2-5; D remains unclear. In germline, CDR1 is GTSNPN, CDR2 SVGIG (reference sequence). Trimming removed 3 bases at V and 4 bases at J, with 6 bases between. The CDR3 has 11 residues. The CDR3 nucleotides read TGTGCCTGGAGCCCCCGAGAGACCCAGTACTTC. It is translated as CAWSPRETQYF.

V and J are TRBV4-2 and TRBJ2-1; 9 bases agree with TRBD2. The V segment lost 1 base and the J segment 5 bases; nucleotides outside the gene matches: 6. This CDR3 is 16 amino acids long. The V gene's germline CDR1 is LGHNA and CDR2 YNFKEQ. The CDR3 DNA reads as TGTGCCAGCAGCCAAGTAGCAGCGGGGGGCAACAATGAGCAGTTCTTC. Translation: CASSQVAAGGNNEQFF.

The chain combines TRBV6-5 with TRBJ2-5; 8 bases map to TRBD1. The CDR3 extends over 13 amino acids. Germline CDR1 reads MNHEY; CDR2 reads SVGAGI. With 6 bases clipped from V and 5 bases from J, the junction kept 5 bases outside the gene matches. The CDR3 DNA reads TGTGCCAGCAGGGACAGGGTGGGGGAGACCCAGTACTTC. It yields the protein CASRDRVGETQYF.

The chain employs TRBV30 and TRBJ1-3; TRBD1 is a possible D gene (5 bases). The V end was cut by 3 bases, the J end by 0 bases, with 12 bases between. Germline V gene lookup returns CDR1 GTSNPN and CDR2 SVGIG (reference sequence). This CDR3 is 15 amino acids long. DNA of the CDR3: TGTGCCTGGAGCCCCCCAGGGATCTCTGGAAACACCATATATTTT. This encodes CAWSPPGISGNTIYF. Complete variable domain (other parts from reference TRBV30 and TRBJ1-3): SQTIHQWPATLVQPVGSPLSLECTVEGTSNPNLYWYRQAAGRGLQLLFYSVGIGQISSEVPQNLSASRPQDRQFILSSKKLLLSDSGFYLCAWSPPGISGNTIYFGEGSWLTVV.